The 10 T cell receptor beta chains in this list originate from one sample, sequenced in a study of sequential checkpoint blockade in melanoma. Sample treatment: randomized to nivolumab then ipilimumab (arm A) or the reverse (arm B). TCRdb's copy holds only in-frame clones and misses some; the assay was immunoSEQ multiplex PCR. Of 10,000 or so clones in the sample, 73% were seen once. This material consisted of CD8+ T cells sorted from blood (inferred from file names), taken from a patient given nivolumab and ipilimumab in sequence. The receptors shown here come from a human donor with melanoma.

This clone is categorized as medium-sized. An end of the junction does not agree with germline; a read error may underlie this. The rearrangement uses TRBV5-4 and TRBJ1-2; D unclear. Germline V gene lookup returns CDR1 SGHNT and CDR2 YYREEE (reference sequence). The CDR3 has 13 amino acids. In DNA form, the CDR3 reads TGTGCCAGCACCTTGGACGGGAACTATGGCTACACCTTC. Residues: CASTLDGNYGYTF.

The CDR3 region is CASSVEGAGGHYEQFF. The CDR3, as DNA: TGTGCCAGCAGCGTAGAGGGAGCGGGGGGGCACTATGAGCAGTTCTTC. This rearrangement joins TRBV9 to TRBJ2-1; 10 bases fit TRBD2. Germline lookup yields CDR1 SGDLS and CDR2 YYNGEE. V shed 0 bases, J shed 8 bases, and the junction held 8 bases outside the gene matches. There are 16 residues in the CDR3.

The chain carries TRBV6-1 and TRBJ1-5, with a tentative D call TRBD1 (5 bases). CDR1 and CDR2 (germline): MNHNS, SASEGT. Between the trimmed V and J ends, which lost 9 bases and 1 base, there was a span of 13 bases. The CDR3 runs 14 residues. CDR3 amino acids: CASRPGGSNQPQHF. CDR3 in DNA: TGTGCCAGTCGCCCCGGGGGGAGCAATCAGCCCCAGCATTTT.

The CDR3 loop is CASGLGTSGYGEQYV. The CDR3 nucleotides are TGTGCTAGTGGTTTGGGGACTAGCGGGTACGGCGAGCAGTACGTC. This rearrangement joins TRBV12-5 to TRBJ2-7, with TRBD2 matching 11 bases. CDR1 is LGHNT, CDR2 FRNRAP, per germline. The CDR3 has 15 amino acids. J lost 6 bases, V lost 1 base, and 5 bases had no gene match.

The chain links TRBV6-1 to TRBJ2-3, with 11 bases matching TRBD2. Looked up from germline, CDR1 is MNHNS and CDR2 is SASEGT. CDR3 length: 15 residues. The V and J ends lost 4 bases and 4 bases, in that order; junction bases with no gene match: 4. CDR3 sequence reads: CASSVSGGAPDTQYF. In DNA, the CDR3 is TGTGCCAGCAGTGTTAGCGGGGGGGCCCCAGATACGCAGTATTTT.

By its share, this clone is medium-sized. The rearrangement joins TRBV6-4 to TRBJ2-3, with D tentatively TRBD1 (6 bases). Germline values: CDR1 MRHNA, CDR2 SNTAGT. Trimming left V 3 bases short and J 5 bases short, with 18 bases between. The CDR3 is 16 residues long. The CDR3 sequence: CASSEGAGVREDTQYF. DNA for the CDR3: TGTGCCAGCAGTGAAGGGGCAGGGGTCCGGGAAGATACGCAGTATTTT.

This rearrangement joins TRBV4-1 to TRBJ2-1; TRBD2 matches 10 bases. This CDR3 spans 20 amino acids. V dropped 0 bases and J dropped 0; count of bases not matched to a gene: 11. Per germline, CDR1 MGHRA and CDR2 YSYEKL. The CDR3 spells CASSQDARLAGSSSYNEQFF. The CDR3 DNA reads TGCGCCAGCAGCCAAGATGCGAGACTAGCGGGTTCTAGCTCCTACAATGAGCAGTTCTTC.

V gene TRBV11-2 combines with J gene TRBJ2-7; TRBD1 might be the D (6 bases). Trimming removed 4 bases from V and 0 bases from J, with 10 bases in between. This CDR3 has 14 residues. From germline, CDR1 is SGHAT and CDR2 FQNNGV. CDR3 nucleotide sequence: TGTGCCAGCAGCTCCCGGGACAACTCCTACGAGCAGTACGTC. Its protein is CASSSRDNSYEQYV.

The sample holds a few counts of this clone. This chain joins TRBV12-5 and TRBJ2-5, with 8 bases fitting TRBD1. V was clipped by 1 base and J by 5 bases; unmatched bases: 3. Germline V gene data show CDR1 as LGHNT and CDR2 as FRNRAP. The CDR3 totals 14 residues. The DNA of the CDR3 is TGTGCTAGTGGTTTGGCAGGGGGCTCGGAGACCCAGTACTTC. As protein: CASGLAGGSETQYF.

This rearrangement joins TRBV4-1 to TRBJ1-6; the match to TRBD1 covers 9 bases. The CDR3 runs 15 residues. Germline V gene lookup returns CDR1 MGHRA and CDR2 YSYEKL. V lost 7 bases to trimming and J lost 7 bases; unmatched junction nucleotides: 8. The CDR3, as DNA: TGCGCCAGCACCGTGGGACAGGGAAACAATTCACCCCTCCACTTT. Translating it yields CASTVGQGNNSPLHF.